This T cell receptor (beta chain) emerged from a study of neoadjuvant anti-PD-1 for oral cavity cancer. Across the whole study: Patients mostly received three to four biweekly nivolumab doses at 3 mg/kg before surgery. Patients without progression received a fourth nivolumab dose around day 43, then surgical resection on days 50-56.

The CDR3 spans 14 residues. Germline V CDR1 and CDR2: GTSNPN, SVGIG (reference sequence). The V gene lost 4 bases and the J gene lost 4 bases, with 16 bases spanning the gap. Most PBMC samples had approximately 440 ng input DNA in six replicates. TCRdb keeps only in-frame clones here, not all; method: immunoSEQ multiplex PCR. The profile covers about 14,000 clones, with roughly 74% appearing a single time and roughly 3% taken by the ten largest. Sample: PBMCs, taken before nivolumab (anti-PD-1) treatment. The rearrangement uses TRBV30 and TRBJ1-1; no reliable D call. The source of this sequence is a person aged 35 to 85 with oral cavity squamous cell carcinoma. CDR3: CAWKSMLRGTEAFF. CDR3 nucleotides: TGTGCCTGGAAGTCCATGTTGCGGGGCACTGAAGCTTTCTTT.